The clone carrying this T cell receptor (beta chain) was recorded many times. Its matching antigen is unknown. This sample is drawn from a study of T-cell reconstitution after alpha-beta-depleted transplantation in children. Study-level points and caveats: By about two months after transplant, alpha-beta T cells reportedly arose from several hundred graft clones that had expanded. Counts and diversity of T cells one year after transplant came mostly from newly produced T cells.

During its preparation, the TCRbeta library received unique molecular identifiers. Each CDR3 protein gets one entry after TCRdb re-called the PCR reads with MiXCR. The sample yields fewer than 250,000 distinct CDR3 sequences, just under 8.5% seen once. This CDR3 region has 14 residues. Trimming shortened V by 4 bases and J by 2 bases, and 9 bases separated the two germline ends. From germline, CDR1 is WSHSY and CDR2 SAAADI. Sequences were derived from PBMCs, mostly from graft donor cells, sampled 180 days after TCRalphabeta/CD19-depleted stem cell transplant. The chain couples TRBV10-2 to TRBJ1-3, with no clear D. The clonotype was recovered from a male patient younger than 18 who had a stem cell transplant for acute lymphoblastic leukemia, so the T cells may come from the graft donor. CDR3 coding DNA: TGCGCCAGCAGTGTGACCCGTGCTGGAAACACCATATATTTT. Translation: CASSVTRAGNTIYF.